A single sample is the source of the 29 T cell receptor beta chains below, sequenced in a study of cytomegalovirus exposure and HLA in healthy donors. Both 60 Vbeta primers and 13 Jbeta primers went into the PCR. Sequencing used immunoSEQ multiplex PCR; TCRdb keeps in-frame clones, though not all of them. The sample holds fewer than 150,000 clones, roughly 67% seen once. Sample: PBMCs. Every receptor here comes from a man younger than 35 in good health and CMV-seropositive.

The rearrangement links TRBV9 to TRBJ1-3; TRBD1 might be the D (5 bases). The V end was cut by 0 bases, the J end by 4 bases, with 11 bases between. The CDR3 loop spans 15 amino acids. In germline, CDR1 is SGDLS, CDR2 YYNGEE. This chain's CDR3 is CASSVDGGRGNTIYF. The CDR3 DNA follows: TGTGCCAGCAGCGTAGACGGGGGAAGGGGAAACACCATATATTTT.

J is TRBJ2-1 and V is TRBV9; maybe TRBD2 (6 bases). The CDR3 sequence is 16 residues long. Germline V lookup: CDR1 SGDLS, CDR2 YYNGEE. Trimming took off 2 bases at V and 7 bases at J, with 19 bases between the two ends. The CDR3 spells CASSVGASVTGNEQFF. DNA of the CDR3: TGTGCCAGCAGCGTTGGGGCTAGCGTAACGGGGAATGAGCAGTTCTTC.

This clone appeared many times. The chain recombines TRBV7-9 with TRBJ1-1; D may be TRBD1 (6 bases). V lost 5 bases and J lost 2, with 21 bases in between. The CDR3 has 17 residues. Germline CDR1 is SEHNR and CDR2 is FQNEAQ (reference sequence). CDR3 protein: CASSADRYPEFNTEAFF. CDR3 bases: TGTGCCAGCAGCGCAGACAGGTATCCCGAGTTTAACACTGAAGCTTTCTTT.

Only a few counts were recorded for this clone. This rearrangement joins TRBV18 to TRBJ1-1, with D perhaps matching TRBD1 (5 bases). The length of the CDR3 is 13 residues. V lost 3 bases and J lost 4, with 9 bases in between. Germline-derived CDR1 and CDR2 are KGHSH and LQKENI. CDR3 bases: TGTGCCAGCTCACCGGGAGGGGTCACTGAAGCTTTCTTT. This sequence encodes CASSPGGVTEAFF.

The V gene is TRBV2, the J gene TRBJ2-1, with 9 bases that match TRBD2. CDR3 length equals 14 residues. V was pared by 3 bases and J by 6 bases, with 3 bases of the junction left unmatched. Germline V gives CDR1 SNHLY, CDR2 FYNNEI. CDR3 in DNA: TGTGCCAGCAGTGACGAGCGGGGGGCCAATGAGCAGTTCTTC. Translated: CASSDERGANEQFF.

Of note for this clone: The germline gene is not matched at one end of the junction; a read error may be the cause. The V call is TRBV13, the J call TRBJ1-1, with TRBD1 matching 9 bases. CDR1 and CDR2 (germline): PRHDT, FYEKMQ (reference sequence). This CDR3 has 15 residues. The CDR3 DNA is TGTGCCAGCAGCTTCACAGGACAGGGGAACGCTGAAGCTTTCTTT. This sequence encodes CASSFTGQGNAEAFF. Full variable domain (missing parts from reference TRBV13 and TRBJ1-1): AAGVIQSPRHLIKEKRETATLKCYPIPRHDTVYWYQQGPGQDPQFLISFYEKMQSDKGSIPDRFSAQQFSDYHSELNMSSLELGDSALYFCASSFTGQGNAEAFFGQGTRLTVV.

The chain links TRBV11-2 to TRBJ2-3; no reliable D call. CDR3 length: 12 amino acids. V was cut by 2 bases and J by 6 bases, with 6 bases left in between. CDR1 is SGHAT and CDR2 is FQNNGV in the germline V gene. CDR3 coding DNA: TGTGCCAGCAGCTTATTCTCTGATACGCAGTATTTT. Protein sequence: CASSLFSDTQYF.

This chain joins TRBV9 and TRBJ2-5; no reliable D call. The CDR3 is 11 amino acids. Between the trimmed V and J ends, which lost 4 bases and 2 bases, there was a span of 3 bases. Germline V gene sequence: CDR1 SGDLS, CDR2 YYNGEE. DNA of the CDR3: TGTGCCAGCAGCTCACAAGAGACCCAGTACTTC. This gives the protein CASSSQETQYF.

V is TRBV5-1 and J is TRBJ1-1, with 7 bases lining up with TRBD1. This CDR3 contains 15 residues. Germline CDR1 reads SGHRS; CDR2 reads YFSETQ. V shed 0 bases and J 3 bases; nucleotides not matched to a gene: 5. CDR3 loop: CASSLAGTADTEAFF. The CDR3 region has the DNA TGCGCCAGCAGCTTGGCCGGGACAGCAGACACTGAAGCTTTCTTT.

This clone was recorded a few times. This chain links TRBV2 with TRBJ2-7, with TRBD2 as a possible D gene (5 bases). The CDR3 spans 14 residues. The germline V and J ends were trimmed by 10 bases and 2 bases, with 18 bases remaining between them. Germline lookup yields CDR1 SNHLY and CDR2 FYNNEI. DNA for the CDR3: TGTGCCACCGGGGAAGACTCTAACCCCTACGAGCAGTACGTC. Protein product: CATGEDSNPYEQYV.

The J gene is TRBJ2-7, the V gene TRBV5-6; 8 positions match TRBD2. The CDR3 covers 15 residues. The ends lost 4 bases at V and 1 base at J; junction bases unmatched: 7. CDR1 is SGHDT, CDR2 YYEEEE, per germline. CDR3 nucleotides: TGTGCCAGCAGCCTCGGGGGGGCAGGGTCCTACGAGCAGTACTTC. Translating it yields CASSLGGAGSYEQYF.

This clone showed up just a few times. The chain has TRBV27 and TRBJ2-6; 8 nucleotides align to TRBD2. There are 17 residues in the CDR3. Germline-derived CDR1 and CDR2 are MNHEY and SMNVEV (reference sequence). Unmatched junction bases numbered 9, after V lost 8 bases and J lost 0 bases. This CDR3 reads CASGWRGAGSGANVLTF. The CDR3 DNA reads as TGTGCCAGCGGTTGGCGGGGGGCCGGCTCTGGGGCCAACGTCCTGACTTTC.

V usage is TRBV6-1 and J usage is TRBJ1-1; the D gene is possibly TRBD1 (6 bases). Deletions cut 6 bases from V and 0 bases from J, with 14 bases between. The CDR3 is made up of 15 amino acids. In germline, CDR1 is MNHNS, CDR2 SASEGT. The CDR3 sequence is CASRKLGAVNTEAFF. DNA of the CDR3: TGTGCCAGCAGGAAATTGGGGGCCGTGAACACTGAAGCTTTCTTT.

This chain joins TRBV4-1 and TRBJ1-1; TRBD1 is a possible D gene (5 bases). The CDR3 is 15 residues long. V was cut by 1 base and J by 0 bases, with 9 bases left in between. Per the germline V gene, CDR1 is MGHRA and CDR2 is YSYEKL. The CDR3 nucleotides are TGCGCCAGCAGCCAAGGACGACAGATGAACACTGAAGCTTTCTTT. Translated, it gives CASSQGRQMNTEAFF.

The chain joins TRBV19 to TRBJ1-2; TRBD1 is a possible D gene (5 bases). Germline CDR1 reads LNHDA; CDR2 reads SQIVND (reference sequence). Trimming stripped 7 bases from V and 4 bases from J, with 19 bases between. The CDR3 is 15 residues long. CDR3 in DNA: TGTGCCAGTACCCTCAGGGCCTCCGGTCCCTATGGCTACACCTTC. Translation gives CASTLRASGPYGYTF.

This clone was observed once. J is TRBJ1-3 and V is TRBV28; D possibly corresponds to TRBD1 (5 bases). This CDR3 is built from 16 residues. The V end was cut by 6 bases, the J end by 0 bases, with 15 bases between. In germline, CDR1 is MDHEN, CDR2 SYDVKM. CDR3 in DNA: TGTGCCAGCAGCCGTGGAGGGGTAATCTCTGGAAACACCATATATTTT. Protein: CASSRGGVISGNTIYF.

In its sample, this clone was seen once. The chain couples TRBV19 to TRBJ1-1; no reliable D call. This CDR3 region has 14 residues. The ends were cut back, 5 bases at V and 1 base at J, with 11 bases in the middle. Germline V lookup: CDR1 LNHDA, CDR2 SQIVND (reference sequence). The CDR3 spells CASSAEVSNTEAFF. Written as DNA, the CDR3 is TGTGCCAGTAGTGCCGAGGTGTCGAACACTGAAGCTTTCTTT.

The CDR3 bases are TGTGCCTGTACCAGGGGACAAGAGACCCAGTACTTC. It yields the protein CACTRGQETQYF. This chain links TRBV2 with TRBJ2-5, with D maybe TRBD1 (6 bases). V gave up 11 bases and J gave up 2 bases, with 12 bases separating them. The germline V gene encodes CDR1 SNHLY and CDR2 FYNNEI. The CDR3 has 12 residues.

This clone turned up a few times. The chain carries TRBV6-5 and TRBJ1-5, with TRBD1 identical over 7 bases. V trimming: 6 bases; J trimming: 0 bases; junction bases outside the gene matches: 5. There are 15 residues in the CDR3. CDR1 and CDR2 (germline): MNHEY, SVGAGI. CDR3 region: CASSSTGNSNQPQHF. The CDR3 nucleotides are TGTGCCAGCAGCTCGACAGGGAATAGCAATCAGCCCCAGCATTTT.

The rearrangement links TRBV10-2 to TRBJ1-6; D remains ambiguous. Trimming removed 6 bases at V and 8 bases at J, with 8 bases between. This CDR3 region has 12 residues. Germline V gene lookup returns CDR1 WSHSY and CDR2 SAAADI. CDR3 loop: CASSLSDSPLHF. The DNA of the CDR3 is TGCGCCAGCAGCCTGTCGGATTCACCCCTCCACTTT.

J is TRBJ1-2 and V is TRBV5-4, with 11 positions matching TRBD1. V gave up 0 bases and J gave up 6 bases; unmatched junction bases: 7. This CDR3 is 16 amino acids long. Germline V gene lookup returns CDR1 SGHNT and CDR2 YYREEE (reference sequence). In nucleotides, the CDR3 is TGTGCCAGCAGCTTGGGAACAGGGACAGGGGGAGATGGCTACACCTTC. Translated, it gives CASSLGTGTGGDGYTF. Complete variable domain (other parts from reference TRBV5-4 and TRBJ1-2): ETGVTQSPTHLIKTRGQQVTLRCSSQSGHNTVSWYQQALGQGPQFIFQYYREEENGRGNFPPRFSGLQFPNYSSELNVNALELDDSALYLCASSLGTGTGGDGYTFGSGTRLTVV.

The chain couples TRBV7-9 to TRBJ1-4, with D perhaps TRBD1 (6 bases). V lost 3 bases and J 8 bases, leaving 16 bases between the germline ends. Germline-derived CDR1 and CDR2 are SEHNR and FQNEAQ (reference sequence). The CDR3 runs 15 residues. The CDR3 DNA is TGTGCCAGCAGCTTCGCGTCAGGGGTTGGGGAAAAACTGTTTTTT. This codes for CASSFASGVGEKLFF.

The CDR3 loop is CASSFRTNSYNEQFF. The CDR3 bases are TGTGCCAGCAGCTTTCGGACAAACTCCTACAATGAGCAGTTCTTC. The chain is built from TRBV11-3 and TRBJ2-1; tentative D call: TRBD1 (5 bases). The CDR3 length is 15 residues. Germline assignment: CDR1 SGHNT and CDR2 YENEEA. Trimming cost V 3 bases and J 0 bases, with 9 bases left between them. The full variable domain, with the rest looked up from reference TRBV11-3 and TRBJ2-1, is EAGVVQSPRYKIIEKKQPVAFWCNPISGHNTLYWYLQNLGQGPELLIRYENEEAVDDSQLPKDRFSAERLKGVDSTLKIQPAELGDSAVYLCASSFRTNSYNEQFFGPGTRLTVL.

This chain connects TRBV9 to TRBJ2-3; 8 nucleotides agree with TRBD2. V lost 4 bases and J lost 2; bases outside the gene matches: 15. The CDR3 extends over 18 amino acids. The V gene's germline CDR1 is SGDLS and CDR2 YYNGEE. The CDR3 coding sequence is TGTGCCAGCAGCCCATCGACGGGGGGGGCTGTAGACACAGATACGCAGTATTTT. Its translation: CASSPSTGGAVDTDTQYF.

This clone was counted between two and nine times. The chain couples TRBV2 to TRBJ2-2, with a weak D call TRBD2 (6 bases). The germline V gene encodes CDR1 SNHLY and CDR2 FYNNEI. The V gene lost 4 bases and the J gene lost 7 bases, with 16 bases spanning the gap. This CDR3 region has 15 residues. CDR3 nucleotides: TGTGCCAGCAGTGCCATGGCCCCGCGGGGCGGGGAGCTGTTTTTT. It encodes CASSAMAPRGGELFF.

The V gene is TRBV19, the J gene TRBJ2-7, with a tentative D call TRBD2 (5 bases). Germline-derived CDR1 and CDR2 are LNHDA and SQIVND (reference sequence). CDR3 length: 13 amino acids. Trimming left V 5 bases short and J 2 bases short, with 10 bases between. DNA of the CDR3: TGTGCCAGTAGTTTAGCCGGGGCCTACGAGCAGTACTTC. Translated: CASSLAGAYEQYF.

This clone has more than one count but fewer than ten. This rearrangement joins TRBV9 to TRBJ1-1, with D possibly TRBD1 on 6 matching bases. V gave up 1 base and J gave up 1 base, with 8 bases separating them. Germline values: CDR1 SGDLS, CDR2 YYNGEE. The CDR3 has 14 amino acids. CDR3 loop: CASSVLQGNTEAFF. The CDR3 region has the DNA TGTGCCAGCAGCGTACTACAGGGGAACACTGAAGCTTTCTTT.

DNA of the CDR3: TGTGCCTGGCGCCTCGGGGACAGGGACAGCAATGAGCAGTTCTTC. Its protein product is CAWRLGDRDSNEQFF. The chain couples TRBV30 to TRBJ2-1, with 9 bases lining up with TRBD1. The CDR3 is 15 amino acids. V was clipped by 5 bases and J by 6 bases; unmatched bases: 11. CDR1 and CDR2 (germline): GTSNPN, SVGIG (reference sequence).

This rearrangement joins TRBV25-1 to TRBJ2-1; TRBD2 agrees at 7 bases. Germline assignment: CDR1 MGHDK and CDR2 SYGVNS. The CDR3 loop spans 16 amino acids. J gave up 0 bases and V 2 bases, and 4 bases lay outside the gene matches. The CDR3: CASSENPSGSYNEQFF. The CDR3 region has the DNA TGTGCCAGCAGTGAAAATCCTAGCGGCTCCTACAATGAGCAGTTCTTC.